This T cell receptor beta chain was retrieved from a study of regulatory T cells in long-lasting Graves disease. Study conclusions and caveats: Persistent cases favored TRBV28, TRBJ1-2 and TRBJ2-5. Persistent Graves' patients showed a TCR diversity that was lower than that of newly diagnosed ones.

Many counts were recorded for this clonotype. Its antigen remains unknown. As to time point: newly diagnosed GD, antithyroid drugs for less than 3 months. The TCR library was made from RNA extracted from PBMCs. Trimming cost V 7 bases and J 2 bases; bases outside gene matches: 8. CDR1 is MDHEN and CDR2 is SYDVKM in the germline V gene. This CDR3 region has 14 residues. Building of the TCR beta libraries involved iRepertoire HTBI primers and Arm-PCR of CDR3 regions. TCRdb fed the multiplex PCR reads into MiXCR, producing one record per CDR3 protein. The sample lists 500,000 or so distinct CDR3 sequences, under 20% occurring once. These data are also associated with another study on T cells in Graves' hyperthyroidism and ophthalmopathy.

The sequence was collected from a man aged 35 to 55 with Graves disease. Sequencing used peripheral blood mononuclear cells (PBMCs), obtained at new diagnosis, from a patient treated with antithyroid drugs. J is TRBJ2-7 and V is TRBV28; TRBD2 matches at 7 bases. CDR3 sequence (DNA): TGTGCCAGCACCAAACCGGGGGGAGCCTACGAGCAGTACTTC. Translating gives CASTKPGGAYEQYF.